A single sample gave rise to the 21 T cell receptor beta chains below, sequenced in a study of blood T cell repertoires in COVID-19. Profiling relied on immunoSEQ multiplex PCR, and the TCRdb table lists in-frame clones only, not all of them. The sample includes 70,000 to 95,000 clones, 70% to 90% of them seen just once. Sequencing was carried out using peripheral blood. These receptors originate from a man between 50 and 59 years old with COVID-19, enrolled during active disease.

The CDR3 here is CASSLGDSNSPLHF. The CDR3 nucleotides read TGTGCCAGCAGCTTGGGGGACAGCAATTCACCCCTCCACTTT. The chain has TRBV7-3 and TRBJ1-6; 7 nucleotides match TRBD1. The CDR3 extends over 14 amino acids. V shed 3 bases and J 7 bases; nucleotides not matched to a gene: 3. CDR1 is SGHTA and CDR2 is FQGTGA in the germline V gene.

The chain carries TRBV13 and TRBJ1-6; D perhaps matches TRBD1 (6 bases). The germline V and J ends were trimmed by 3 bases and 9 bases, with 9 bases remaining between them. CDR1 is PRHDT, CDR2 FYEKMQ, per germline (reference sequence). The CDR3 totals 13 residues. The chain's CDR3 is CASSLLGASPLHF. CDR3 in DNA: TGTGCCAGCAGCTTGTTGGGGGCTTCACCCCTCCACTTT.

CDR3 amino acids: CASSSGTGNEKLFF. CDR3 sequence (DNA): TGTGCCAGCAGCTCCGGGACAGGAAATGAAAAACTGTTTTTT. The chain employs TRBV7-6 and TRBJ1-4; TRBD1 aligns across 8 bases. Germline CDR1 and CDR2: SGHVS and FNYEAQ. The CDR3 covers 14 residues. J lost 5 bases, V lost 4 bases, and 3 bases had no gene match.

The chain links TRBV6-6 to TRBJ1-2; tentatively, D is TRBD1 (6 bases). The CDR3 is made up of 14 amino acids. Germline CDR1 and CDR2: MNHNY and SVGAGI (reference sequence). Trimming shortened V by 5 bases and J by 0 bases, and 10 bases separated the two germline ends. The CDR3 loop is CASSRGQANYGYTF. CDR3 coding DNA: TGTGCCAGCAGTCGGGGGCAAGCTAACTATGGCTACACCTTC.

This rearrangement joins TRBV10-3 to TRBJ2-7; 9 positions match TRBD2. With 2 bases clipped from V and 1 base from J, the junction kept 3 bases outside the gene matches. The CDR3 is made up of 15 amino acids. CDR1 and CDR2 (germline): ENHRY, SYGVKD. CDR3 sequence reads: CAISEGGGASYEQYF. The DNA of the CDR3 is TGTGCCATCAGTGAGGGCGGGGGGGCTTCCTACGAGCAGTACTTC.

This chain joins TRBV7-6 and TRBJ2-5; TRBD1 matches 9 bases. Germline V CDR1 and CDR2: SGHVS, FNYEAQ. V shed 5 bases, J shed 5 bases, and the junction held 3 bases outside the gene matches. This CDR3 spans 13 amino acids. The DNA for the CDR3 is TGTGCCAGCAGCGGGGACAGGGTTGAGACCCAGTACTTC. As protein: CASSGDRVETQYF.

J is TRBJ1-5 and V is TRBV6-5, with D unresolved. Deletions cut 0 bases from V and 6 bases from J, with 6 bases between. Germline V lookup: CDR1 MNHEY, CDR2 SVGAGI. This CDR3 has 13 residues. CDR3 protein: CASSYSRSQPQHF. The CDR3 DNA sequence: TGTGCCAGCAGTTACTCGAGGTCTCAGCCCCAGCATTTT.

The count of this clone is one. The rearrangement uses TRBV5-8 and TRBJ2-5; 8 bases are shared with TRBD2. The CDR3 is 14 residues long. The junction had 4 bases not matched to a gene; V was cut back by 4 bases and J by 2 bases. Germline lookup yields CDR1 SGHTS and CDR2 YDEGEE. CDR3 residues: CASSLASGQETQYF. CDR3 DNA sequence: TGTGCCAGCAGCCTGGCTAGCGGGCAAGAGACCCAGTACTTC.

CDR3 in amino acids: CASSVNPEQTIYF. CDR3 in DNA: TGTGCCAGCAGCGTAAATCCGGAACAGACCATATATTTT. The chain uses TRBV9 and TRBJ1-3; no definite D call. Germline V gene sequence: CDR1 SGDLS, CDR2 YYNGEE. V lost 1 base and J lost 10, with 12 bases in between. The CDR3 is made up of 13 amino acids.

This sequence joins TRBV7-3 and TRBJ2-2, with D possibly TRBD2 on 6 matching bases. CDR3 length: 12 residues. V lost 6 bases, J lost 6 bases, and 8 bases lay in between. Germline CDR1 and CDR2: SGHTA and FQGTGA. The CDR3 loop is CASSRGSGELFF. The CDR3 DNA reads TGTGCCAGCAGTCGGGGGTCCGGGGAGCTGTTTTTT. The entire variable domain, with the rest obtained from reference TRBV7-3 and TRBJ2-2, is as follows: GAGVSQTPSNKVTEKGKYVELRCDPISGHTALYWYRQSLGQGPEFLIYFQGTGAADDSGLPNDRFFAVRPEGSVSTLKIQRTERGDSAVYLCASSRGSGELFFGEGSRLTVL.

V and J are TRBV7-9 and TRBJ1-5, with D perhaps TRBD1 (6 bases). Between the trimmed V and J ends, which lost 1 base and 6 bases, there was a span of 7 bases. Germline V gene lookup returns CDR1 SEHNR and CDR2 FQNEAQ (reference sequence). The length of the CDR3 is 13 residues. CDR3 in DNA: TGTGCCAGCAGCTTAGAGGGGGTTCAGCCCCAGCATTTT. Amino acids: CASSLEGVQPQHF.

The rearrangement uses TRBV12-3 or TRBV12-4 and TRBJ1-1, with 7 positions matching TRBD1. The CDR3 consists of 11 residues. Losses at the gene ends were 6 bases for V and 10 bases for J; bases not matched to a gene: 5. The CDR3 DNA follows: TGTGCCAGCAGGACTACAGGGGTAGCTTTCTTT. Its protein is CASRTTGVAFF.

This rearrangement joins TRBV5-4 to TRBJ2-1; TRBD1 might be the D (5 bases). The CDR3 spans 14 residues. V lost 4 bases and J 7 bases, leaving 15 bases between the germline ends. CDR1 is SGHNT and CDR2 is YYREEE in the germline V gene (reference sequence). CDR3 residues: CASSKATEPNEQFF. DNA for the CDR3: TGTGCCAGCAGCAAAGCGACAGAACCAAATGAGCAGTTCTTC.

The CDR3 DNA reads as TGTGCCAGCAGCTCCTACACAGGCGGACAAGAGACCCAGTACTTC. Translated: CASSSYTGGQETQYF. The chain carries TRBV7-8 and TRBJ2-5; tentatively, D is TRBD1 (5 bases). Trimming took 4 bases from V and 2 from J, leaving 14 bases between them. The CDR3 has 15 amino acids. Germline loops: CDR1 SGHVS, CDR2 FQNEAQ.

The chain combines TRBV7-2 with TRBJ2-1, with 9 bases that match TRBD2. Trimming removed 6 bases from V and 7 bases from J; junction bases left unmatched: 19. The CDR3 runs to 18 residues. Germline CDR1 and CDR2: SGHTA and FQGNSA. The CDR3 nucleotides are TGTGCCAGCAGAGGTATAATGGTTAGCGGGGGTATTGTAAATGAGCAGTTCTTC. Amino acid sequence: CASRGIMVSGGIVNEQFF.

This clone was recorded only once. The chain uses TRBV6-2 or TRBV6-3 and TRBJ1-1, with D unresolved. The V gene's germline CDR1 is MNHEY and CDR2 SVGEGT. This CDR3 is built from 13 residues. V gave up 3 bases and J gave up 4 bases, with 9 bases separating them. In DNA, the CDR3 is TGTGCCAGCAGTTATAGCCGGTTCACTGAAGCTTTCTTT. Protein sequence: CASSYSRFTEAFF.

V is TRBV3-1 (or the pseudogene TRBV3-2) and J is TRBJ2-3, with D perhaps TRBD1 (6 bases). Germline V gives CDR1 LGHDT, CDR2 YNNKEL (reference sequence). V lost 2 bases to trimming and J lost 7 bases, with 10 bases between them. The length of the CDR3 is 13 residues. The CDR3 reads CASSQPDSHTQYF. CDR3 nucleotide sequence: TGTGCCAGCAGCCAACCGGACAGTCATACGCAGTATTTT.

The V call is TRBV18, the J call TRBJ2-7; no clear D gene. The CDR3 runs to 12 residues. The germline V gene has CDR1 KGHSH and CDR2 LQKENI. Trimming removed 3 bases from V and 5 bases from J, with 8 bases in between. DNA of the CDR3: TGTGCCAGCTCACCTTCTCTTAACGAGCAGTACTTC. Translated, it gives CASSPSLNEQYF.

The V gene is TRBV5-8, the J gene TRBJ1-5; 7 bases are a match to TRBD1. V trimming: 0 bases; J trimming: 4 bases; junction bases outside the gene matches: 7. The CDR3 totals 16 residues. The germline V gene has CDR1 SGHTS and CDR2 YDEGEE. The DNA for the CDR3 is TGTGCCAGCAGCTTGGTAGGGGCAGGGGGAAATCAGCCCCAGCATTTT. Its protein product is CASSLVGAGGNQPQHF.

The rearrangement links TRBV12-3 or TRBV12-4 to TRBJ1-2, with D perhaps matching TRBD1 (6 bases). CDR3 size: 12 residues. The germline V and J ends were trimmed by 5 bases and 8 bases, with 12 bases remaining between them. The DNA of the CDR3 is TGTGCCAGCAGTACCTACAGGGACGGCTACACCTTC. It yields the protein CASSTYRDGYTF.

This chain joins TRBV2 and TRBJ1-6, with 8 bases identical to TRBD1. CDR3 size: 14 residues. CDR1 and CDR2 (germline): SNHLY, FYNNEI. The trim removed 7 bases at V and 9 bases at J, leaving 8 bases unmatched. In DNA, the CDR3 is TGTGCCAGCATGGCGGACAGGGCGAGTTCACCCCTCCACTTT. Translated: CASMADRASSPLHF.